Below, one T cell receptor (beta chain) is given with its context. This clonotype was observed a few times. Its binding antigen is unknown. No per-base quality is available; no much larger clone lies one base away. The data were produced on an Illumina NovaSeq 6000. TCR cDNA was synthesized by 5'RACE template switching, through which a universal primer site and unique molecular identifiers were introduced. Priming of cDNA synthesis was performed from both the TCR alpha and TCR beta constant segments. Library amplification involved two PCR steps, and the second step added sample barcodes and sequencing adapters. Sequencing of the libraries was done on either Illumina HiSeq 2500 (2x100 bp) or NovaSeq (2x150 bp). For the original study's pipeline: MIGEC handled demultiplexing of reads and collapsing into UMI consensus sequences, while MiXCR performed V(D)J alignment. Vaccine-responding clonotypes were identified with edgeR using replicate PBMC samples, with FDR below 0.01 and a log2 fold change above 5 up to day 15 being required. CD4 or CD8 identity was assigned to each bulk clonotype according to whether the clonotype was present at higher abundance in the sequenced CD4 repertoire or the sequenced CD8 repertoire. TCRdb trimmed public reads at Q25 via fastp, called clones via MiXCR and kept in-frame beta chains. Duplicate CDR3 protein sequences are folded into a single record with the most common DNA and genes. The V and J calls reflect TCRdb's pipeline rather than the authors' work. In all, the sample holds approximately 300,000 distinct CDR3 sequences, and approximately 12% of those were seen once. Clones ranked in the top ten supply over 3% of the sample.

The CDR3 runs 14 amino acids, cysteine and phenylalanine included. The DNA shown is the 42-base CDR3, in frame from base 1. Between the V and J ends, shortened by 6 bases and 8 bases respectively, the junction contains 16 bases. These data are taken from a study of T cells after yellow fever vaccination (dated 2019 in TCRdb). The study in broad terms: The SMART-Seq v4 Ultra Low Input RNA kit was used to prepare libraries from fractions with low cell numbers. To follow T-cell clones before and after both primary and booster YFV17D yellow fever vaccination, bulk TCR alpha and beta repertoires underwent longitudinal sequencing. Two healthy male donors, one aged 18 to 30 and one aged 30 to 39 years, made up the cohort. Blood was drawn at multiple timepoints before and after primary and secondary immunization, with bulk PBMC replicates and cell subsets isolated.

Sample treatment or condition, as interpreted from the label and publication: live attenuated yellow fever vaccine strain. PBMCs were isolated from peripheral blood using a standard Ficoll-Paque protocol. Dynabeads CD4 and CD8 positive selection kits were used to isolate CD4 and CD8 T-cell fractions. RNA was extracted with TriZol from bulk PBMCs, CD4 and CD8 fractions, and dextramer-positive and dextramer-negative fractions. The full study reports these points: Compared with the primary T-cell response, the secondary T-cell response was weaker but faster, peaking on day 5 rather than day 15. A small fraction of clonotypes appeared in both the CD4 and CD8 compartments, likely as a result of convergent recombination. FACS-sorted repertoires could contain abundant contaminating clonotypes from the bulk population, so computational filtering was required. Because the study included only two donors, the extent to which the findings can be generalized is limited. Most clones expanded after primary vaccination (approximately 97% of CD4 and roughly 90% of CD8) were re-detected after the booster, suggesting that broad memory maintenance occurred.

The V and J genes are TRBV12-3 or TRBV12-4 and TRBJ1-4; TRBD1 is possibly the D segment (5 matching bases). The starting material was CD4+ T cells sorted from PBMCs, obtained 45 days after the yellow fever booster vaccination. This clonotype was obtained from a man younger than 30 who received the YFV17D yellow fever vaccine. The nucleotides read TGTGCCAGCAGCGAGAGAGGGGAAGGAGAAAAACTGTTTTTT. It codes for CASSERGEGEKLFF.